Following are 24 T cell receptor beta chains from one sample sequenced in a study of shared clonotypes between healthy human individuals. The protocol was immunoSEQ multiplex PCR, while the TCRdb copy is restricted to in-frame clones and leaves out a portion. The sample shows 950,000 to 1,200,000 clones, around three quarters of them seen only once. The material sequenced was memory CD4+ T cells from PBMCs. Sample subset: CD45RA-negative fraction. The receptors originated from a man between 18 and 35 years old in good health. Some clones in this sample may be carry-over from other donors' samples.

This sequence joins TRBV27 and TRBJ2-2; TRBD1 aligns across 7 bases. This CDR3 is built from 14 residues. Trimming removed 6 bases from V and 7 bases from J; junction bases left unmatched: 8. CDR1 and CDR2 (germline): MNHEY, SMNVEV (reference sequence). Here the CDR3 reads CASSLRGQDGELFF. CDR3 nucleotide sequence: TGTGCCAGCAGCCTACGAGGACAGGACGGGGAGCTGTTTTTT.

The genes are TRBV6-5 and TRBJ2-7, with TRBD1 identical over 10 bases. This CDR3 region has 15 residues. CDR1 MNHEY and CDR2 SVGAGI come from the germline V gene. The V and J ends lost 5 bases and 3 bases, in that order; junction bases with no gene match: 7. CDR3 in amino acids: CASSARRTGGYEQYF. The CDR3 coding sequence is TGTGCCAGCAGTGCACGCCGGACAGGGGGCTACGAGCAGTACTTC.

This chain joins TRBV7-3 and TRBJ2-2; 7 bases line up with TRBD1. V dropped 5 bases and J dropped 6; count of bases not matched to a gene: 9. This CDR3 contains 15 residues. Germline-derived CDR1 and CDR2 are SGHTA and FQGTGA. CDR3 amino acids: CASSPTGVGAGELFF. The DNA for the CDR3 is TGTGCCAGCAGCCCTACAGGGGTCGGCGCCGGGGAGCTGTTTTTT.

This clone was detected only a few times. The rearrangement links TRBV6-6 to TRBJ2-7; TRBD2 agrees at 12 bases. This CDR3 region has 16 residues. Germline V gene sequence: CDR1 MNHNY, CDR2 SVGAGI (reference sequence). Trimming took 6 bases from V and 1 from J; bases not matched to a gene: 7. CDR3: CASSRTGTSGSYEQYF. CDR3 sequence (DNA): TGTGCCAGCAGCCGGACCGGGACTAGCGGGTCCTACGAGCAGTACTTC.

V is TRBV4-3 and J is TRBJ2-3; TRBD1 aligns across 10 bases. The germline V gene encodes CDR1 LGHNA and CDR2 YSLEER. V gave up 4 bases and J gave up 5 bases; unmatched junction bases: 6. This CDR3 has 15 residues. CDR3 protein: CASSRTGGGKDTQYF. The CDR3 DNA reads TGCGCCAGCAGCCGGACAGGGGGGGGGAAAGATACGCAGTATTTT.

The CDR3 nucleotides are TGTGCCAGCAGCTTAGCTCGGGACGGTGGCTATGGCTACACCTTC. Amino acid sequence: CASSLARDGGYGYTF. This sequence joins TRBV7-9 and TRBJ1-2, with a possible D match to TRBD1 (5 bases). Germline V gives CDR1 SEHNR, CDR2 FQNEAQ (reference sequence). The CDR3 has 15 amino acids. The V and J ends lost 0 bases and 4 bases respectively, with 12 bases between them.

The CDR3 loop reads CASSLWGQGLGYTF. For the CDR3, the DNA is TGTGCCAGCAGCTTATGGGGACAGGGGCTCGGCTACACCTTC. This chain links TRBV7-9 with TRBJ1-2, with TRBD1 identical over 10 bases. Germline assignment: CDR1 SEHNR and CDR2 FQNEAQ (reference sequence). The CDR3 runs to 14 residues. J gave up 8 bases and V 2 bases, and 5 bases lay outside the gene matches.

The chain joins TRBV19 to TRBJ1-1; D remains ambiguous. This CDR3 is 15 amino acids long. Germline assignment: CDR1 LNHDA and CDR2 SQIVND (reference sequence). Trimming pared 8 bases from V and 0 bases from J, leaving 16 bases between. DNA of the CDR3: TGTGCCAGTGCCCGAAGTGGGCTTATGAACACTGAAGCTTTCTTT. Its protein product is CASARSGLMNTEAFF.

The chain joins TRBV5-1 to TRBJ1-1; tentatively, D is TRBD1 (5 bases). Germline V gene data show CDR1 as SGHRS and CDR2 as YFSETQ. The CDR3 runs 15 residues. V was trimmed by 4 bases and J by 2 bases, leaving 15 bases between them. The CDR3 DNA follows: TGCGCCAGCAGCCCACCCGGGGCGCTTAACACTGAAGCTTTCTTT. It encodes CASSPPGALNTEAFF.

This clone was found many times. Other DNA sequences in the same sample also yield this CDR3. V gene TRBV27 combines with J gene TRBJ1-2; 8 bases are a match to TRBD1. The trim removed 5 bases at V and 4 bases at J, leaving 6 bases unmatched. CDR1 MNHEY and CDR2 SMNVEV come from the germline V gene (reference sequence). The CDR3 extends over 14 amino acids. For the CDR3, the DNA is TGTGCCAGCAGTCCGACAGGGGCAGGCTATGGCTACACCTTC. It translates to CASSPTGAGYGYTF.

The V gene is TRBV28, the J gene TRBJ1-4, with unresolved D. Trimming removed 6 bases at V and 3 bases at J, with 20 bases between. CDR1 and CDR2 from the germline V gene are MDHEN and SYDVKM. The length of the CDR3 is 17 residues. CDR3 sequence (DNA): TGTGCCAGCAGGCCCCACTCCGGGAGGTTGGCTAATGAAAAACTGTTTTTT. Residues: CASRPHSGRLANEKLFF.

The chain combines TRBV27 with TRBJ2-3; tentatively, D is TRBD1 or TRBD2 (5 bases each). Germline V gives CDR1 MNHEY, CDR2 SMNVEV (reference sequence). This CDR3 is built from 16 residues. Trimming pared 3 bases from V and 9 bases from J, leaving 22 bases between. The CDR3 reads CASSFNGTPRIRTQYF. For the CDR3, the DNA is TGTGCCAGCAGTTTTAACGGGACCCCGCGTATTCGAACGCAGTATTTT.

This clone was detected a few times. The V gene is TRBV7-9, the J gene TRBJ2-5; 9 bases match TRBD1. Germline V CDR1 and CDR2: SEHNR, FQNEAQ (reference sequence). The V and J ends lost 0 bases and 4 bases, in that order; junction bases with no gene match: 12. The CDR3 sequence is 18 residues long. The CDR3 sequence is CASSLADRGPGSLETQYF. The CDR3 DNA follows: TGTGCCAGCAGCTTAGCGGACAGGGGCCCCGGGTCACTAGAGACCCAGTACTTC.

Concerning this clone: Other DNA sequences of this sample code for an identical CDR3. The V gene is TRBV19, the J gene TRBJ2-6; D remains unclear. V was cut by 3 bases and J by 0 bases, with 3 bases left in between. The CDR3 loop spans 14 amino acids. Germline lookup yields CDR1 LNHDA and CDR2 SQIVND (reference sequence). CDR3 coding DNA: TGTGCCAGTAGTATTGGCTCTGGGGCCAACGTCCTGACTTTC. It is translated as CASSIGSGANVLTF.

The V gene is TRBV5-1, the J gene TRBJ2-7, with D unresolved. CDR1 is SGHRS and CDR2 is YFSETQ in the germline V gene. CDR3 size: 13 residues. Between the trimmed V and J ends, which lost 2 bases and 3 bases, there was a span of 9 bases. In nucleotides, the CDR3 is TGCGCCAGCAGCTTCACTCCATACTACGAGCAGTACTTC. Protein product: CASSFTPYYEQYF.

The chain employs TRBV19 and TRBJ1-2, with 10 bases identical to TRBD1. The CDR3 is 13 residues long. From germline, CDR1 is LNHDA and CDR2 SQIVND (reference sequence). The trim removed 6 bases at V and 4 bases at J, leaving 2 bases unmatched. Written as DNA, the CDR3 is TGTGCCAGTAGGACAGGGGGCACCTATGGCTACACCTTC. The encoded protein is CASRTGGTYGYTF.

This clone turned up a few times. V gene TRBV28 combines with J gene TRBJ1-1; D possibly corresponds to TRBD1 (5 bases). Germline V gene sequence: CDR1 MDHEN, CDR2 SYDVKM. Deletions cut 4 bases from V and 4 bases from J, with 10 bases between. This CDR3 is 13 amino acids long. The CDR3 is CASSWGMRTEAFF. CDR3 DNA: TGTGCCAGCAGTTGGGGGATGCGCACTGAAGCTTTCTTT.

This chain uses TRBV6-1 with TRBJ1-5, with TRBD1 as a possible D gene (5 bases). The CDR3 covers 13 residues. Germline V gives CDR1 MNHNS, CDR2 SASEGT. V lost 10 bases and J lost 2, with 12 bases in between. The CDR3 sequence: CATWDLGNQPQHF. As DNA, the CDR3 is TGTGCCACCTGGGACCTGGGCAATCAGCCCCAGCATTTT.

The chain combines TRBV7-3 with TRBJ2-5; D gene unclear. Germline loops: CDR1 SGHTA, CDR2 FQGTGA. The germline V and J ends were trimmed by 0 bases and 5 bases, with 13 bases remaining between them. The CDR3 totals 15 residues. The CDR3 bases are TGTGCCAGCAGCTTAACGGGCACTAAAGGGGAGACCCAGTACTTC. Its translation is CASSLTGTKGETQYF. Supplemented by reference TRBV7-3 and TRBJ2-5, the full variable domain reads GAGVSQTPSNKVTEKGKYVELRCDPISGHTALYWYRQSLGQGPEFLIYFQGTGAADDSGLPNDRFFAVRPEGSVSTLKIQRTERGDSAVYLCASSLTGTKGETQYFGPGTRLLVL.

The V and J genes are TRBV2 and TRBJ1-5; TRBD1 is a possible D gene (6 bases). V was cut by 6 bases and J by 3 bases, with 12 bases left in between. The CDR3 has 14 residues. Germline values: CDR1 SNHLY, CDR2 FYNNEI. The CDR3 nucleotides are TGTGCCAGCAGCGCAACAGGGAACAATCAGCCCCAGCATTTT. It codes for CASSATGNNQPQHF.

As to this clone: Different DNA sequences within this sample yield the same CDR3. The chain carries TRBV5-4 and TRBJ2-2; D is unresolved. Deletions cut 0 bases from V and 5 bases from J, with 5 bases between. This CDR3 is 13 amino acids long. Germline lookup yields CDR1 SGHNT and CDR2 YYREEE (reference sequence). The CDR3 region is CASSLARTGELFF. The CDR3 DNA is TGTGCCAGCAGCTTGGCGCGGACCGGGGAGCTGTTTTTT.

The rearrangement links TRBV6-5 to TRBJ2-7; 9 nucleotides align to TRBD2. V lost 5 bases, J lost 6 bases, and 8 bases stayed unmatched. Looked up from germline, CDR1 is MNHEY and CDR2 is SVGAGI. The CDR3 extends over 14 amino acids. CDR3 in amino acids: CASSAGTSLREQYF. In nucleotides, the CDR3 is TGTGCCAGCAGTGCCGGGACTAGCCTTCGCGAGCAGTACTTC.

V and J are TRBV5-4 and TRBJ2-7; the match to TRBD2 covers 8 bases. This CDR3 is 14 amino acids long. Germline V CDR1 and CDR2: SGHNT, YYREEE (reference sequence). V shed 4 bases, J shed 7 bases, and the junction held 10 bases outside the gene matches. CDR3 nucleotides: TGTGCCAGCAGCGTTAGCGGGACCGGACCGGAGCAGTACTTC. Translation gives CASSVSGTGPEQYF.

The V gene is TRBV28, the J gene TRBJ1-5; D is unresolved. This CDR3 region has 14 residues. Between the trimmed V and J ends, which lost 5 bases and 5 bases, there was a span of 13 bases. The germline CDR1 and CDR2 sequences are MDHEN and SYDVKM. The CDR3: CASSPTNSHQPQHF. CDR3 DNA: TGTGCCAGCAGTCCGACGAACAGCCATCAGCCCCAGCATTTT.